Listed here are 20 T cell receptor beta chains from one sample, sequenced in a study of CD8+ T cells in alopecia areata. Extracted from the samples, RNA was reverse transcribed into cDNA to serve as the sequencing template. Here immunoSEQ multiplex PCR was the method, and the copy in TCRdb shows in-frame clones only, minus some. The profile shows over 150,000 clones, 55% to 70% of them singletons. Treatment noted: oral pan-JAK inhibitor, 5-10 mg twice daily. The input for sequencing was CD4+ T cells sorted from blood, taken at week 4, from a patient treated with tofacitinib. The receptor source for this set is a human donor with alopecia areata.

The CDR3 DNA reads TGTGCCAGCAGCCCCGGGAGGGGCGGCTCGGTTCAAGAGACCCAGTACTTC. It codes for CASSPGRGGSVQETQYF. The chain joins TRBV2 to TRBJ2-5; 8 bases line up with TRBD2. CDR3 length: 17 residues. CDR1 and CDR2 (germline): SNHLY, FYNNEI. V shed 6 bases and J 2 bases; nucleotides not matched to a gene: 14.

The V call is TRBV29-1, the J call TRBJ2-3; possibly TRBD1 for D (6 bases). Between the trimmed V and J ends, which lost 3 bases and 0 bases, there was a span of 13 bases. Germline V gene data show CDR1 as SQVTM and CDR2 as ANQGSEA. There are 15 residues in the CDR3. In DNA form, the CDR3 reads TGCAGCGTTGAGGTATTGGGGGCTAGCACAGATACGCAGTATTTT. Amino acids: CSVEVLGASTDTQYF.

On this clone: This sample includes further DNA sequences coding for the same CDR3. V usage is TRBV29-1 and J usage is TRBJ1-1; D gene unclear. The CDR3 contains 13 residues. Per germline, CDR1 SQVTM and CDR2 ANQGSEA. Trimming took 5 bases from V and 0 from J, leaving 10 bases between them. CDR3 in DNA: TGCAGCGTTTCGCGCAGGATGAACACTGAAGCTTTCTTT. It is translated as CSVSRRMNTEAFF.

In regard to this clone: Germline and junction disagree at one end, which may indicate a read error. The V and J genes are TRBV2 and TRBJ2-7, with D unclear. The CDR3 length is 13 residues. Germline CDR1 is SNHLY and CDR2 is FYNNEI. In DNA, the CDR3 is TGTGCCAGCACCCCAACCGGAACGGTCTCTCTGAACTTC. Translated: CASTPTGTVSLNF.

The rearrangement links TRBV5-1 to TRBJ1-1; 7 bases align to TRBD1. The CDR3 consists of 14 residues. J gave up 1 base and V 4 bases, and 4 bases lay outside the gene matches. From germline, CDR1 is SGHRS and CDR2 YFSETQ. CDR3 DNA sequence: TGCGCCAGCAGCAAAGGGACAGCGAACACTGAAGCTTTCTTT. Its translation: CASSKGTANTEAFF.

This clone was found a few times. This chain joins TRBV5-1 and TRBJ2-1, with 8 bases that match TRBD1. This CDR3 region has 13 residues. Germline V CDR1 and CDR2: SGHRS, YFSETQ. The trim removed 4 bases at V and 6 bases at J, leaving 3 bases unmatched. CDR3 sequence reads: CASSLTGVNEQFF. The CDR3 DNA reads TGCGCCAGCAGCCTGACAGGGGTCAATGAGCAGTTCTTC.

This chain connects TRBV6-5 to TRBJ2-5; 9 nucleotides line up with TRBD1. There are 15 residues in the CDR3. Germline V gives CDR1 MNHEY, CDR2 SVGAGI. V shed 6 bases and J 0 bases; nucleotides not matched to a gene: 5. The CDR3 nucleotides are TGTGCCAGCAGGCCCGGGACAGGGAACCAAGAGACCCAGTACTTC. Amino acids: CASRPGTGNQETQYF.

In nucleotides, the CDR3 is TGTGCCAGCAGCCAAGAGCCTGTTTGGACCGGGGAGCTGTTTTTT. Translating it yields CASSQEPVWTGELFF. This chain joins TRBV4-2 and TRBJ2-2; no definite D call. The CDR3 runs to 15 residues. CDR1 is LGHNA and CDR2 is YNFKEQ in the germline V gene. Trimming pared 0 bases from V and 5 bases from J, leaving 10 bases between.

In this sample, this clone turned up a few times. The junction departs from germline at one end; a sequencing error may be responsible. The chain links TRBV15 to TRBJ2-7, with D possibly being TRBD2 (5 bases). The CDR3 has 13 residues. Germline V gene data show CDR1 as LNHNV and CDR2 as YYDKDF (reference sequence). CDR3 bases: TGTGCCACCAGCAGAGATCGGGTAGGGAGCAGTAACTTC. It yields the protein CATSRDRVGSSNF.

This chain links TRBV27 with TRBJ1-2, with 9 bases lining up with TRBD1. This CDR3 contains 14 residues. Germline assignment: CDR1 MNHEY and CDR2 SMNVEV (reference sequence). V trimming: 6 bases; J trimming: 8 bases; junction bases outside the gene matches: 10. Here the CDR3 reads CASRQADRGWGYTF. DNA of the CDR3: TGTGCCAGCAGGCAAGCGGACAGGGGTTGGGGCTACACCTTC.

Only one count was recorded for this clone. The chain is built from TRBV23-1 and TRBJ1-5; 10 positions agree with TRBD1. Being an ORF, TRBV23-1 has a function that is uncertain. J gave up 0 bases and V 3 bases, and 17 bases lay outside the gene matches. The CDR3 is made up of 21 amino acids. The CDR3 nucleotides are TGCGCCAGCAGTCAGGGGGACCCGGACAGGGGGTCCCCATATAGCAATCAGCCCCAGCATTTT. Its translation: CASSQGDPDRGSPYSNQPQHF.

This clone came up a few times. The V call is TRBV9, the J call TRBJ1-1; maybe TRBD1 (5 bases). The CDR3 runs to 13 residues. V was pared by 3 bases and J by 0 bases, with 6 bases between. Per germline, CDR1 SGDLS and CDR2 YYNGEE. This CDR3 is CASSGGVNTEAFF. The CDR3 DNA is TGTGCCAGCAGCGGAGGGGTGAACACTGAAGCTTTCTTT.

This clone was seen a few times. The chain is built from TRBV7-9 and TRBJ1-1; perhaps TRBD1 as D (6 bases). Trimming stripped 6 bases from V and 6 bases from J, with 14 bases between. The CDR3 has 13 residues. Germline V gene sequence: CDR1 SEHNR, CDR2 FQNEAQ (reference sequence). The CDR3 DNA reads TGTGCCAGCAGACGTACAGGGTTCCCTGAAGCTTTCTTT. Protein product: CASRRTGFPEAFF. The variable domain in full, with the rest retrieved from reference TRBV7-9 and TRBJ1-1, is DTGVSQNPRHKITKRGQNVTFRCDPISEHNRLYWYRQTLGQGPEFLTYFQNEAQLEKSRLLSDRFSAERPKGSFSTLEIQRTEQGDSAMYLCASRRTGFPEAFFGQGTRLTVV.

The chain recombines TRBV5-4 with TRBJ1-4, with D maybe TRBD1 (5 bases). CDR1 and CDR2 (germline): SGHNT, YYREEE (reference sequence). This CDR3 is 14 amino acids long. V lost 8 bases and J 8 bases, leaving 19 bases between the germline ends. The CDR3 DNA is TGTGCCAGTTCCTCGTGGGGGGTTAGCGAAAAACTGTTTTTT. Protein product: CASSSWGVSEKLFF.

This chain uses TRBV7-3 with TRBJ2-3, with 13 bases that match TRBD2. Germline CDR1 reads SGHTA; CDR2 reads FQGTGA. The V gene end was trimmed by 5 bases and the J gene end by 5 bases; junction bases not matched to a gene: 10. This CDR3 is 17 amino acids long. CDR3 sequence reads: CASSAEGGTSGVDTQYF. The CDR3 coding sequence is TGTGCCAGCAGCGCCGAAGGAGGGACTAGCGGGGTAGATACGCAGTATTTT.

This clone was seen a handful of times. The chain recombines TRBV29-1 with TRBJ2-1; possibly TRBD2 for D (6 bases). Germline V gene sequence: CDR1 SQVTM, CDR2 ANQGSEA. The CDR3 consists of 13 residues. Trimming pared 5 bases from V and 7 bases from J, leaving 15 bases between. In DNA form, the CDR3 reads TGCAGCGTTCGCCGGGACTCCTTTAATGAGCAGTTCTTC. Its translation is CSVRRDSFNEQFF.

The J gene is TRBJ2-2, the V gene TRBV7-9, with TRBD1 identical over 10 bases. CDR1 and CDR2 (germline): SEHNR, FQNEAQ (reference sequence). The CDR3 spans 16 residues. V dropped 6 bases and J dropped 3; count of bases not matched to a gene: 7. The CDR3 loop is CASRPGQGGYTGELFF. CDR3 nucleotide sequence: TGTGCCAGCAGACCTGGACAGGGGGGATACACCGGGGAGCTGTTTTTT.

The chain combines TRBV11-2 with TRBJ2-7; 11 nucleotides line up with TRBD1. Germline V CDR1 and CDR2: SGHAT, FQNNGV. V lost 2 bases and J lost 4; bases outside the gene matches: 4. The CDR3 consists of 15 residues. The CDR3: CASSLWGDRGYEQYF. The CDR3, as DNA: TGTGCCAGCAGCTTATGGGGGGACAGGGGGTACGAGCAGTACTTC. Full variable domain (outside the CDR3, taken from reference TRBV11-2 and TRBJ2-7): EAGVAQSPRYKIIEKRQSVAFWCNPISGHATLYWYQQILGQGPKLLIQFQNNGVVDDSQLPKDRFSAERLKGVDSTLKIQPAKLEDSAVYLCASSLWGDRGYEQYFGPGTRLTVT.

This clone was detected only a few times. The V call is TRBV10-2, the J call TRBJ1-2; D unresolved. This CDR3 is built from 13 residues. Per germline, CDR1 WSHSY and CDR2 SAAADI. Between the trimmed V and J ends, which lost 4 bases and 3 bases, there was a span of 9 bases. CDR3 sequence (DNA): TGCGCCAGCAGTGGTCATAGGGACTATGGCTACACCTTC. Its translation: CASSGHRDYGYTF.

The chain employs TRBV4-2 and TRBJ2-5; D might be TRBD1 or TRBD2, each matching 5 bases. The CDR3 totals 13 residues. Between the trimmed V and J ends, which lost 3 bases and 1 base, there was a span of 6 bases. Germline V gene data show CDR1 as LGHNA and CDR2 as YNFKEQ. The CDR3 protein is CASSQGPQETQYF. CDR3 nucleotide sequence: TGTGCCAGCAGCCAGGGACCCCAAGAGACCCAGTACTTC.